These 19 T cell receptor beta chains share one sample of origin, sequenced in a study of blood T cells in healthy people across ages. Alongside a J-beta primer mix, a sample-barcoded 5' primer served in a second PCR lasting 7 to 11 cycles. MiXCR, applied by TCRdb to the 5' RACE reads, yields one record per CDR3 protein. The profile shows just under 900,000 distinct CDR3 sequences, around 28% of them singletons. The sequenced sample was blood. The receptors originated from a woman older than 75 in good health.

This chain uses TRBV20-1 with TRBJ2-6; 13 nucleotides agree with TRBD2. After removal of 6 bases from V and 2 bases from J, the junction contained 10 bases not matched to a gene. Germline values: CDR1 DFQATT, CDR2 SNEGSKA (reference sequence). CDR3 length: 18 residues. The CDR3 here is CSAPTSGGAVPGANVLTF. CDR3 bases: TGCAGTGCCCCAACTAGCGGGGGGGCCGTGCCTGGGGCCAACGTCCTGACTTTC.

This clonotype was observed at least ten times. The chain is built from TRBV20-1 and TRBJ2-5, with a tentative D call TRBD2 (5 bases). Germline V CDR1 and CDR2: DFQATT, SNEGSKA (reference sequence). The V gene lost 6 bases and the J gene lost 5 bases, with 19 bases spanning the gap. The CDR3 has 14 residues. This CDR3 reads CSATIALNGETQYF. CDR3 DNA: TGCAGTGCCACTATAGCGCTGAATGGGGAGACCCAGTACTTC.

As for this clonotype: A much more abundant neighbour one base away suggests this may be a read error. The rearrangement joins TRBV9 to TRBJ2-5; the match to TRBD2 covers 10 bases. Germline assignment: CDR1 SGDLS and CDR2 YYNGEE. This CDR3 has 14 residues. V shed 0 bases and J 11 bases; nucleotides not matched to a gene: 7. CDR3 nucleotide sequence: TGTGCCAGCAGCGTAGGCCTAGCGGGGGATGAGCAGTACTTC. Translated: CASSVGLAGDEQYF. Using reference TRBV9 and TRBJ2-5 for the parts outside the CDR3, the full variable domain is DSGVTQTPKHLITATGQRVTLRCSPRSGDLSVYWYQQSLDQGLQFLIQYYNGEERAKGNILERFSAQQFPDLHSELNLSSLELGDSALYFCASSVGLAGDEQYFGPGTRLLVL.

This clonotype has only a few counts. The chain recombines TRBV11-2 with TRBJ1-2; D is ambiguous. Germline V gene lookup returns CDR1 SGHAT and CDR2 FQNNGV. Trimming took 6 bases from V and 5 from J, leaving 10 bases between them. There are 12 residues in the CDR3. The CDR3 nucleotides read TGTGCCAGCAGTTCTGACCGTTATGGCTACACCTTC. This sequence encodes CASSSDRYGYTF.

Details on this clonotype: A much larger clone lies a single base off, so this may be a read error. The J gene is TRBJ2-1, the V gene TRBV18; perhaps TRBD2 as D (6 bases). The CDR3 is made up of 12 amino acids. Germline V CDR1 and CDR2: KGHSH, LQKENI. V lost 6 bases and J lost 9, with 12 bases in between. In nucleotides, the CDR3 is TGTGCCAGCTCGAGCGGGTCGGGTGAGCAGTTCTTC. It encodes CASSSGSGEQFF.

This clonotype was seen more than once but under ten times. The V and J genes are TRBV18 and TRBJ1-4; no definite D call. Per the germline V gene, CDR1 is KGHSH and CDR2 is LQKENI. The CDR3 covers 14 residues. Trimming shortened V by 4 bases and J by 0 bases, and 6 bases separated the two germline ends. CDR3 protein: CASSRRSTNEKLFF. DNA of the CDR3: TGTGCCAGCTCACGACGGTCAACTAATGAAAAACTGTTTTTT.

This clonotype was counted only a few times. This chain uses TRBV14 with TRBJ2-2; the D gene is possibly TRBD1 (5 bases). The length of the CDR3 is 12 residues. The ends were cut back, 5 bases at V and 6 bases at J, with 7 bases in the middle. Germline CDR1 reads SGHDN; CDR2 reads FVKESK. Here the CDR3 reads CASSKGPGELFF. The CDR3 DNA sequence: TGTGCCAGCAGCAAGGGGCCCGGGGAGCTGTTTTTT.

This chain uses TRBV6-2 or TRBV6-3 with TRBJ1-1, with D maybe TRBD1 (6 bases). The CDR3 extends over 13 amino acids. Deletions cut 2 bases from V and 6 bases from J, with 10 bases between. Germline V CDR1 and CDR2: MNHEY, SVGEGT. The CDR3 loop is CASSYGGQSEAFF. The DNA for the CDR3 is TGTGCCAGCAGTTACGGGGGCCAATCTGAAGCTTTCTTT.

The chain recombines TRBV6-1 with TRBJ1-4; 10 nucleotides align to TRBD1. Germline values: CDR1 MNHNS, CDR2 SASEGT. CDR3 size: 17 residues. With V trimmed by 2 bases and J by 2 bases, 5 bases remained unmatched. The CDR3 nucleotides read TGTGCCAGCAGTGAACCGGGACAGGGGCTGACTAATGAAAAACTGTTTTTT. Protein sequence: CASSEPGQGLTNEKLFF.

This clonotype appeared a few times. V is TRBV19 and J is TRBJ2-1; D uncertain. CDR3 length: 12 amino acids. Trimming took off 2 bases at V and 6 bases at J, with 5 bases between the two ends. Germline assignment: CDR1 LNHDA and CDR2 SQIVND (reference sequence). The CDR3 DNA is TGTGCCAGTAGTATAAAGGGCAATGAGCAGTTCTTC. Its translation is CASSIKGNEQFF.

V usage is TRBV5-5 and J usage is TRBJ2-2, with 9 bases aligning to TRBD1. This CDR3 comprises 14 residues. Germline values: CDR1 SGHKS, CDR2 YYEKEE (reference sequence). J was trimmed by 8 bases and V by 4 bases; bases with no gene match: 6. CDR3 region: CASSIDRGAGELFF. The CDR3 coding sequence is TGTGCCAGCAGCATAGACAGGGGGGCTGGGGAGCTGTTTTTT.

There are a few counts of this clonotype. This CDR3 is CASSLVAGGRVGFSYNEQFF. In nucleotides, the CDR3 is TGTGCCAGCAGCTTAGTTGCGGGGGGGCGTGTAGGTTTCTCCTACAATGAGCAGTTCTTC. The rearrangement links TRBV7-6 to TRBJ2-1, with 9 bases that match TRBD2. Per germline, CDR1 SGHVS and CDR2 FNYEAQ. J was trimmed by 0 bases and V by 1 base; bases with no gene match: 13. There are 20 residues in the CDR3. Supplemented by reference TRBV7-6 and TRBJ2-1, the full variable domain reads GAGVSQSPRYKVTKRGQDVALRCDPISGHVSLYWYRQALGQGPEFLTYFNYEAQQDKSGLPNDRFSAERPEGSISTLTIQRTEQRDSAMYRCASSLVAGGRVGFSYNEQFFGPGTRLTVL.

The chain couples TRBV28 to TRBJ1-2, with 7 bases identical to TRBD1. Per germline, CDR1 MDHEN and CDR2 SYDVKM. This CDR3 is built from 14 residues. Losses at the gene ends were 6 bases for V and 6 bases for J; bases not matched to a gene: 10. The CDR3 spells CASRFDRVFDGYTF. CDR3 DNA sequence: TGTGCCAGCAGGTTTGACAGGGTTTTTGATGGCTACACCTTC.

This clonotype has just a few counts. Compared with germline, one end of the junction differs, possibly owing to a read error. The chain recombines TRBV5-6 with TRBJ2-5, with D unclear. Germline values: CDR1 SGHDT, CDR2 YYEEEE. The CDR3 covers 16 residues. The CDR3 spells CANSSLRPVAQETQYF. The CDR3 coding sequence is TGTGCCAACAGCTCCCTGAGGCCCGTTGCCCAAGAGACCCAGTACTTC.

The CDR3 sequence: CASSYSGGTNEQYF. Written as DNA, the CDR3 is TGTGCCAGCAGTTATAGCGGGGGAACCAATGAGCAGTACTTC. This chain uses TRBV5-5 with TRBJ2-5, with 9 bases lining up with TRBD2. CDR1 and CDR2 (germline): SGHKS, YYEKEE (reference sequence). The CDR3 spans 14 residues. The trim removed 5 bases at V and 11 bases at J, leaving 13 bases unmatched.

The genes are TRBV19 and TRBJ1-5; the match to TRBD1 covers 8 bases. The CDR3 spans 17 residues. Germline lookup yields CDR1 LNHDA and CDR2 SQIVND (reference sequence). The V and J ends lost 1 base and 2 bases, in that order; junction bases with no gene match: 7. CDR3 nucleotides: TGTGCCAGTAGTATAGTTCGAGGACAGGGCCGCAATCAGCCCCAGCATTTT. This translates into CASSIVRGQGRNQPQHF.

As for this clonotype: A read error is possible here, since a much larger clone lies one base away. J is TRBJ2-7 and V is TRBV21-1; no check of the table's D call, TRBD1, against the DNA was made. TRBV21-1 is a known pseudogene. This CDR3 has 13 amino acids. Written as DNA, the CDR3 is TGTGCCAGCAGCAAAGTCTTGGGACAGAAACAGTACTTC. Translating gives CASSKVLGQKQYF.

There are a few counts of this clonotype. The V and J genes are TRBV6-2 or TRBV6-3 and TRBJ1-4, with TRBD1 as a possible D gene (5 bases). The CDR3 runs 16 residues. The germline V gene has CDR1 MNHEY and CDR2 SVGEGT. Trimming cost V 6 bases and J 5 bases, with 19 bases left between them. The CDR3, as DNA: TGTGCCAGCAGGCCTCAGGGCCCGCCACACAATGAAAAACTGTTTTTT. Translating gives CASRPQGPPHNEKLFF.

This clonotype has at least ten counts. The chain recombines TRBV7-9 with TRBJ2-1, with TRBD2 identical over 8 bases. Germline-derived CDR1 and CDR2 are SEHNR and FQNEAQ (reference sequence). Trimming took 0 bases from V and 7 from J; bases not matched to a gene: 5. The CDR3 runs 15 residues. The CDR3 DNA follows: TGTGCCAGCAGCTTAGCCGGGACTAGGTGGAATGAGCAGTTCTTC. Translating gives CASSLAGTRWNEQFF.